A single sample is the source of the 19 T cell receptor beta chains below, sequenced in a study of blood T cell dynamics during melanoma immunotherapy. Assay used: immunoSEQ multiplex PCR; TCRdb lists only in-frame clones, some missing. The sample records 15,000 or so clones, roughly 89% being singletons. Sample time point: week 3, after first cycle of checkpoint inhibitor. The sample was blood, taken from a patient treated with checkpoint blockade. These receptors all stem from a human donor with melanoma.

This clone occurred once. The rearrangement links TRBV14 to TRBJ2-7; D is possibly TRBD2 (6 bases). The CDR3 loop spans 14 amino acids. With 0 bases removed from V and 4 bases from J, the gap between germline ends came to 10 bases. Per the germline V gene, CDR1 is SGHDN and CDR2 is FVKESK. As DNA, the CDR3 is TGTGCCAGCAGCCAAGATCGGCTAGCGTACGAGCAGTACTTC. Its translation: CASSQDRLAYEQYF. The full variable domain, its missing parts supplied by reference TRBV14 and TRBJ2-7, is EAGVTQFPSHSVIEKGQTVTLRCDPISGHDNLYWYRRVMGKEIKFLLHFVKESKQDESGMPNNRFLAERTGGTYSTLKVQPAELEDSGVYFCASSQDRLAYEQYFGPGTRLTVT.

The genes are TRBV30 and TRBJ1-4, with 7 bases aligning to TRBD1. From germline, CDR1 is GTSNPN and CDR2 SVGIG (reference sequence). The junction had 4 bases not matched to a gene; V was cut back by 2 bases and J by 13 bases. The CDR3 spans 11 residues. The CDR3: CAWSQGGSLFF. The CDR3 DNA follows: TGTGCCTGGAGTCAGGGGGGGTCACTGTTTTTT. Together with reference TRBV30 and TRBJ1-4, the CDR3 gives the full variable domain: SQTIHQWPATLVQPVGSPLSLECTVEGTSNPNLYWYRQAAGRGLQLLFYSVGIGQISSEVPQNLSASRPQDRQFILSSKKLLLSDSGFYLCAWSQGGSLFFGSGTQLSVL.

This clone was seen only once. V gene TRBV28 combines with J gene TRBJ1-1; no definite D call. Germline CDR1 reads MDHEN; CDR2 reads SYDVKM. V gave up 7 bases and J gave up 0 bases, with 12 bases separating them. The CDR3 has 14 residues. In DNA form, the CDR3 reads TGTGCCAGCACTTGGAGTCAGATGAACACTGAAGCTTTCTTT. Protein product: CASTWSQMNTEAFF.

As DNA, the CDR3 is TGCGCCAGCAGCCGGGGGACAGGCGAGCAGTACTTC. It translates to CASSRGTGEQYF. The V call is TRBV5-1, the J call TRBJ2-7, with 8 bases lining up with TRBD1. CDR3 length equals 12 residues. V lost 4 bases and J lost 6; bases outside the gene matches: 3. CDR1 SGHRS and CDR2 YFSETQ come from the germline V gene.

The genes are TRBV9 and TRBJ2-5, with D possibly matching TRBD1 (5 bases). CDR1 SGDLS and CDR2 YYNGEE come from the germline V gene. The CDR3 extends over 14 amino acids. V was clipped by 6 bases and J by 2 bases, with 14 bases between them. CDR3: CASTRRVMQETQYF. CDR3 nucleotides: TGTGCCAGCACCCGCAGGGTGATGCAAGAGACCCAGTACTTC.

The chain's CDR3 is CASSQGRGTGGETQYF. CDR3 DNA sequence: TGCGCCAGCAGCCAAGGGCGGGGTACGGGAGGGGAGACCCAGTACTTC. V and J are TRBV4-3 and TRBJ2-5; the match to TRBD2 covers 8 bases. Germline trimming cut 1 base from V and 5 bases from J; bases unmatched to any gene: 9. This CDR3 has 16 residues. Per the germline V gene, CDR1 is LGHNA and CDR2 is YSLEER.

The chain links TRBV14 to TRBJ2-1; the match to TRBD2 covers 10 bases. The CDR3 sequence is 17 residues long. The J segment lost 7 bases and the V segment lost 0 bases, leaving 9 bases of the junction unmatched. Per germline, CDR1 SGHDN and CDR2 FVKESK. The CDR3 sequence: CASSQDRAGGVINEQFF. CDR3 DNA sequence: TGTGCCAGCAGCCAAGATCGAGCGGGAGGGGTCATAAATGAGCAGTTCTTC. The full variable domain, its missing parts supplied by reference TRBV14 and TRBJ2-1, is EAGVTQFPSHSVIEKGQTVTLRCDPISGHDNLYWYRRVMGKEIKFLLHFVKESKQDESGMPNNRFLAERTGGTYSTLKVQPAELEDSGVYFCASSQDRAGGVINEQFFGPGTRLTVL.

The gene calls are TRBV7-8 and TRBJ2-5; no clear D gene. Germline-derived CDR1 and CDR2 are SGHVS and FQNEAQ. The CDR3 length is 15 residues. V was shortened by 4 bases and J by 2 bases, with 14 bases between the two germline ends. The CDR3 loop is CASSYGLQQQETQYF. The CDR3 DNA sequence: TGTGCCAGCAGCTACGGGTTACAGCAGCAAGAGACCCAGTACTTC.

This clone is a singleton in its sample. This rearrangement joins TRBV18 to TRBJ1-4; tentatively, D is TRBD1 (5 bases). The CDR3 is made up of 16 amino acids. V was trimmed by 1 base and J by 8 bases, leaving 17 bases between them. From germline, CDR1 is KGHSH and CDR2 LQKENI. The CDR3: CASSPLPSQGGEKLFF. In DNA form, the CDR3 reads TGTGCCAGCTCACCACTGCCCAGCCAGGGTGGCGAAAAACTGTTTTTT.

The J gene is TRBJ2-1, the V gene TRBV4-3, with TRBD2 matching 9 bases. The J segment lost 9 bases and the V segment lost 0 bases, leaving 12 bases of the junction unmatched. The CDR3 is 17 residues long. CDR1 is LGHNA and CDR2 is YSLEER in the germline V gene. The CDR3 loop reads CASSQDRGLAGSGEQFF. The CDR3, as DNA: TGCGCCAGCAGCCAAGATCGAGGCCTAGCGGGATCTGGTGAGCAGTTCTTC.

This clone was detected only a few times. The chain links TRBV4-1 to TRBJ1-2; tentatively, D is TRBD1 (6 bases). In germline, CDR1 is MGHRA, CDR2 YSYEKL. V was trimmed by 3 bases and J by 4 bases, leaving 18 bases between them. This CDR3 spans 16 amino acids. The CDR3, as DNA: TGCGCCAGCAGCCACACCTTCTCCGACAGGCTCTATGGCTACACCTTC. Its translation is CASSHTFSDRLYGYTF.

The rearrangement joins TRBV28 to TRBJ1-5; tentative D call: TRBD1 (6 bases). V shed 3 bases and J shed 0 bases, with 9 bases lying between them. CDR3 size: 15 residues. Germline loops: CDR1 MDHEN, CDR2 SYDVKM. The CDR3 nucleotides read TGTGCCAGCAGTTTGGACAGAACTAGCAATCAGCCCCAGCATTTT. Amino acids: CASSLDRTSNQPQHF. Looking up the rest from reference TRBV28 and TRBJ1-5 gives the full variable domain: DVKVTQSSRYLVKRTGEKVFLECVQDMDHENMFWYRQDPGLGLRLIYFSYDVKMKEKGDIPEGYSVSREKKERFSLILESASTNQTSMYLCASSLDRTSNQPQHFGDGTRLSIL.

In its sample, this clone was seen once. This chain links TRBV11-3 with TRBJ2-7; 8 positions agree with TRBD2. CDR1 and CDR2 (germline): SGHNT, YENEEA. The CDR3 runs to 13 residues. Germline trimming cut 6 bases from V and 3 bases from J; bases unmatched to any gene: 4. The CDR3 DNA sequence: TGTGCCAGCAGTTCGAGCGGGAGCTACGAGCAGTACTTC. Its protein product is CASSSSGSYEQYF.

The chain carries TRBV4-1 and TRBJ2-7; 8 bases are a match to TRBD2. Unmatched junction bases numbered 15, after V lost 4 bases and J lost 1 base. The CDR3 has 18 amino acids. Germline V CDR1 and CDR2: MGHRA, YSYEKL. CDR3 protein: CASSPRSGASGPSYEQYF. The CDR3 DNA reads TGCGCCAGCAGCCCAAGATCGGGCGCTAGCGGGCCGTCCTACGAGCAGTACTTC.

The table lists this clone with a count of one. The chain links TRBV7-8 to TRBJ2-5; D may be TRBD1 (5 bases). The V end was cut by 5 bases, the J end by 5 bases, with 9 bases between. This CDR3 has 12 amino acids. Germline CDR1 reads SGHVS; CDR2 reads FQNEAQ. The CDR3 reads CASSRSGETQYF. DNA for the CDR3: TGTGCCAGCAGCCGATCAGGGGAGACCCAGTACTTC.

J is TRBJ2-7 and V is TRBV11-1, with TRBD2 as a possible D gene (7 bases). Germline-derived CDR1 and CDR2 are SGHAT and FQDESV (reference sequence). This CDR3 is 15 amino acids long. The V and J ends lost 7 bases and 1 base respectively, with 17 bases between them. The CDR3 region is CASTLGGALSYEQYF. CDR3 nucleotides: TGTGCCAGCACTCTAGGGGGGGCCCTATCCTACGAGCAGTACTTC. Full variable domain (outside the CDR3, taken from reference TRBV11-1 and TRBJ2-7): EAEVAQSPRYKITEKSQAVAFWCDPISGHATLYWYRQILGQGPELLVQFQDESVVDDSQLPKDRFSAERLKGVDSTLKIQPAELGDSAMYLCASTLGGALSYEQYFGPGTRLTVT.

The chain uses TRBV7-6 and TRBJ1-1; D unresolved. The CDR3 is 14 amino acids. Germline loops: CDR1 SGHVS, CDR2 FNYEAQ. V gave up 1 base and J gave up 0 bases, with 6 bases separating them. The CDR3 nucleotides read TGTGCCAGCAGCTTAGGCGGGGTGAACACTGAAGCTTTCTTT. Translation gives CASSLGGVNTEAFF.

This clone was picked up one time. The rearrangement joins TRBV7-9 to TRBJ2-7, with D hard to call. The length of the CDR3 is 15 residues. V dropped 2 bases and J dropped 0 bases, with 11 bases sitting between them. Per germline, CDR1 SEHNR and CDR2 FQNEAQ (reference sequence). The CDR3: CASSLRQTSSYEQYF. DNA for the CDR3: TGTGCCAGCAGCTTACGGCAAACCAGCTCCTACGAGCAGTACTTC. The variable domain in full, with the rest retrieved from reference TRBV7-9 and TRBJ2-7, is DTGVSQNPRHKITKRGQNVTFRCDPISEHNRLYWYRQTLGQGPEFLTYFQNEAQLEKSRLLSDRFSAERPKGSFSTLEIQRTEQGDSAMYLCASSLRQTSSYEQYFGPGTRLTVT.

The V gene is TRBV28, the J gene TRBJ1-5; D call uncertain. This CDR3 has 12 amino acids. The ends were cut back, 8 bases at V and 3 bases at J, with 8 bases in the middle. The germline V gene encodes CDR1 MDHEN and CDR2 SYDVKM. The chain's CDR3 is CASGELNQPQHF. The DNA of the CDR3 is TGTGCCAGCGGGGAGCTCAATCAGCCCCAGCATTTT.